The entry below describes one T cell receptor (beta chain). What it binds is not known. The read falls 3 residues short of the CDR3 end, and the missing part is taken from the germline J gene. The data derive from a study of T cells in women clearing cervical HPV infection. Study overall: Cases were women with histologically confirmed HPV16-related CIN3 or worse, including a couple of invasive cancers. Notes on the study in general: TRBV6-7 abundance was lower in cases than controls (around 0.1% versus 0.15%).

TCR beta CDR3 amplified by multiplex PCR from approximately 1,100 ng genomic DNA. Libraries were prepared by immunoSEQ multiplex PCR; TCRdb keeps only in-frame clonotypes and omits some of them. The specimen's table records around 20,000 clones. MY09/MY11 PCR detected cervical HPV DNA; dot-blot assigned genotypes. The CDR3 has 12 amino acids. The ends were cut back, 7 bases at V and 4 bases at J, with 10 bases in the middle. Germline V CDR1 and CDR2: ENHRY, SYGVKD. The sequenced material came from blood buffy coat. The chain has TRBV10-3 and TRBJ1-2, with D hard to call. This TCR was recovered from a woman aged 18 to 75 with a cervical HPV16 infection that either progressed to CIN3+ or cleared (not recorded which). The CDR3 region is CAIKAGIYGYTF. The CDR3 bases that were read are TGTGCCATCAAGGCGGGGATCTATGGC.